Below are 14 T cell receptor beta chains sequenced from a single sample in a study of blood T cell repertoires in COVID-19. The repertoire was sequenced with immunoSEQ multiplex PCR; TCRdb's copy has only in-frame clones and lacks some. In the table there are 150,000 to 200,000 clones, around nine tenths of which are singletons. Sequenced input: peripheral blood. The receptors originated from a man aged 60 to 69 with active or convalescent COVID-19.

The rearrangement joins TRBV7-2 to TRBJ1-5, with TRBD1 identical over 7 bases. The CDR3 covers 16 residues. V trimming: 4 bases; J trimming: 4 bases; junction bases outside the gene matches: 10. The germline CDR1 and CDR2 sequences are SGHTA and FQGNSA. CDR3 DNA: TGTGCCAGCAGCTCAGGAGTACAGGGGTGGAATCAGCCCCAGCATTTT. Translating it yields CASSSGVQGWNQPQHF.

This chain uses TRBV25-1 with TRBJ1-1; 10 bases fit TRBD1. Germline lookup yields CDR1 MGHDK and CDR2 SYGVNS. V lost 0 bases, J lost 0 bases, and 7 bases stayed unmatched. The CDR3 spans 18 residues. CDR3 protein: CASSEYTDRGLMNTEAFF. The CDR3, as DNA: TGTGCCAGCAGTGAATATACCGACAGGGGGCTTATGAACACTGAAGCTTTCTTT. Complete variable domain (other parts from reference TRBV25-1 and TRBJ1-1): EADIYQTPRYLVIGTGKKITLECSQTMGHDKMYWYQQDPGMELHLIHYSYGVNSTEKGDLSSESTVSRIRTEHFPLTLESARPSHTSQYLCASSEYTDRGLMNTEAFFGQGTRLTVV.

This chain joins TRBV10-2 and TRBJ2-5, with D perhaps matching TRBD1 (5 bases). The CDR3 extends over 13 amino acids. Germline lookup yields CDR1 WSHSY and CDR2 SAAADI. V was trimmed by 4 bases and J by 1 base, leaving 7 bases between them. The CDR3 DNA sequence: TGCGCCAGCAGTGGACAGTTCCAAGAGACCCAGTACTTC. Translating it yields CASSGQFQETQYF.

V and J are TRBV28 and TRBJ1-2, with TRBD1 as a possible D gene (6 bases). V lost 1 base to trimming and J lost 2 bases, with 14 bases between them. This CDR3 is built from 16 residues. CDR1 is MDHEN and CDR2 is SYDVKM in the germline V gene. The CDR3 nucleotides read TGTGCCAGCAGTTTATTAGTCGGGGGGCTAAACTATGGCTACACCTTC. Protein product: CASSLLVGGLNYGYTF.

This clone came up a few times. This rearrangement joins TRBV11-2 to TRBJ1-2; 12 bases are a match to TRBD1. Germline trimming cut 4 bases from V and 8 bases from J; bases unmatched to any gene: 11. The germline CDR1 and CDR2 sequences are SGHAT and FQNNGV. This CDR3 comprises 16 residues. CDR3 DNA sequence: TGTGCCAGCAGCTCCCTGGGGACAGGGGGCCTTTGGGGCTACACCTTC. Its protein product is CASSSLGTGGLWGYTF.

The rearrangement uses TRBV27 and TRBJ2-7; 7 bases match TRBD1. The CDR3 covers 14 residues. V was clipped by 6 bases and J by 4 bases; unmatched bases: 9. Germline values: CDR1 MNHEY, CDR2 SMNVEV (reference sequence). The CDR3 DNA reads as TGTGCCAGCAGGTCATACAGGGGCGAATACGAGCAGTACTTC. Protein sequence: CASRSYRGEYEQYF.

V and J are TRBV4-1 and TRBJ1-4, with D tentatively TRBD1 (5 bases). Germline V gene sequence: CDR1 MGHRA, CDR2 YSYEKL. V was shortened by 10 bases and J by 7 bases, with 16 bases between the two germline ends. The length of the CDR3 is 13 residues. This CDR3 reads CATGGGSFEKLFF. CDR3 nucleotides: TGCGCCACAGGTGGGGGGAGTTTTGAAAAACTGTTTTTT.

This clone was recorded once. The chain uses TRBV19 and TRBJ2-5, with 13 positions matching TRBD2. CDR1 is LNHDA, CDR2 SQIVND, per germline (reference sequence). J was trimmed by 4 bases and V by 3 bases; bases with no gene match: 5. The CDR3 loop spans 16 amino acids. This chain's CDR3 is CASSMRLAGGRETQYF. The CDR3 DNA reads TGTGCCAGTAGTATGCGACTAGCGGGGGGTCGAGAGACCCAGTACTTC.

The rearrangement links TRBV5-4 to TRBJ2-2; weak D call: TRBD1 (6 bases). V lost 6 bases and J lost 2, with 11 bases in between. The CDR3 length is 14 residues. CDR1 SGHNT and CDR2 YYREEE come from the germline V gene (reference sequence). The CDR3 coding sequence is TGTGCCAGCAACAAACAGGGAAACACCGGGGAGCTGTTTTTT. Its translation is CASNKQGNTGELFF.

This rearrangement joins TRBV7-2 to TRBJ2-7, with 8 bases fitting TRBD2. CDR3 length: 14 amino acids. Germline assignment: CDR1 SGHTA and CDR2 FQGNSA. With V trimmed by 1 base and J by 4 bases, 3 bases remained unmatched. The CDR3, as DNA: TGTGCCAGCAGCTTAGAACGGGAGGGTTACGAGCAGTACTTC. Translation: CASSLEREGYEQYF.

This clone appeared a single time. The V and J genes are TRBV19 and TRBJ1-5; D may be TRBD1 (5 bases). Between the trimmed V and J ends, which lost 3 bases and 1 base, there was a span of 10 bases. The CDR3 has 15 amino acids. CDR1 is LNHDA, CDR2 SQIVND, per germline (reference sequence). DNA for the CDR3: TGTGCCAGTAGTATGTATCAGGGAAGCAATCAGCCCCAGCATTTT. Protein: CASSMYQGSNQPQHF. Drawing the rest from reference TRBV19 and TRBJ1-5, the complete variable domain is DGGITQSPKYLFRKEGQNVTLSCEQNLNHDAMYWYRQDPGQGLRLIYYSQIVNDFQKGDIAEGYSVSREKKESFPLTVTSAQKNPTAFYLCASSMYQGSNQPQHFGDGTRLSIL.

This chain joins TRBV5-1 and TRBJ1-1; D is possibly TRBD1 (5 bases). Trimming stripped 1 base from V and 3 bases from J, with 13 bases between. The CDR3 has 15 amino acids. Germline V gives CDR1 SGHRS, CDR2 YFSETQ. CDR3 region: CASSLYIGRDTEAFF. DNA for the CDR3: TGCGCCAGCAGCTTGTACATCGGCAGGGACACTGAAGCTTTCTTT.

The gene calls are TRBV19 and TRBJ1-2; TRBD1 aligns across 7 bases. V shed 1 base and J 4 bases; nucleotides not matched to a gene: 12. The CDR3 spans 17 residues. Germline CDR1 LNHDA, CDR2 SQIVND (reference sequence). This CDR3 reads CASSIGGTESFTYGYTF. The CDR3 nucleotides are TGTGCCAGTAGTATAGGTGGGACAGAGTCCTTCACCTATGGCTACACCTTC.

The J gene is TRBJ2-1, the V gene TRBV7-5; the table's D call TRBD2 went unverified against the DNA. TRBV7-5 constitutes a pseudogene. The CDR3 runs to 16 residues. This chain's CDR3 is CVRSLVPGLSYNEQFF. As DNA, the CDR3 is TGTGTCAGAAGCTTAGTACCGGGACTCTCCTACAATGAGCAGTTCTTC.